These 15 T cell receptor beta chains were all obtained from the same sample, sequenced in a study of blood T cell repertoires in COVID-19 (dated by TCRdb to about 2020). The library was generated by the immunoSEQ multiplex PCR assay. Held by TCRdb, this immuneACCESS table contains in-frame sequences only and omits some clones. Under half of the omission traces to an unresolved V gene where checked; the cause of the rest is unknown. The table for this sample lists approximately 300,000 clones; 80% to 95% of them were counted only once. Approximately 6.8% of the sample is in the top ten clones. Specimen: peripheral blood. Receptor source: a woman between 25 and 40 years old with COVID-19, enrolled during active disease.

This sequence joins TRBV9 and TRBJ1-6; no clear D gene. Germline CDR1 SGDLS, CDR2 YYNGEE. The CDR3 contains 14 residues. V was clipped by 0 bases and J by 5 bases, with 6 bases between them. Written as DNA, the CDR3 is TGTGCCAGCAGCGTAGCCGGGGATAATTCACCCCTCCACTTT. Protein: CASSVAGDNSPLHF. Variable domain in full (rest from reference TRBV9 and TRBJ1-6): DSGVTQTPKHLITATGQRVTLRCSPRSGDLSVYWYQQSLDQGLQFLIQYYNGEERAKGNILERFSAQQFPDLHSELNLSSLELGDSALYFCASSVAGDNSPLHFGNGTRLTVT.

The rearrangement uses TRBV9 and TRBJ1-4; the D gene is possibly TRBD1 (5 bases). The V gene's germline CDR1 is SGDLS and CDR2 YYNGEE. Trimming took off 0 bases at V and 7 bases at J, with 13 bases between the two ends. The CDR3 has 15 residues. The chain's CDR3 is CASSVVGGATEKLFF. The CDR3 DNA is TGTGCCAGCAGCGTAGTAGGAGGGGCCACTGAAAAACTGTTTTTT.

Here the CDR3 DNA reads TGCGCCAGCAGCTTGGCCGAGGATCAGCCCCAGCATTTT. This translates into CASSLAEDQPQHF. The rearrangement joins TRBV5-1 to TRBJ1-5; D is uncertain. Trimming stripped 0 bases from V and 5 bases from J, with 6 bases between. Germline loops: CDR1 SGHRS, CDR2 YFSETQ. CDR3 size: 13 residues.

This chain joins TRBV28 and TRBJ1-5; 7 nucleotides match TRBD1. CDR3 length: 15 amino acids. Germline loops: CDR1 MDHEN, CDR2 SYDVKM. J was trimmed by 7 bases and V by 5 bases; bases with no gene match: 11. The CDR3 loop is CASSLTDREWQPQHF. The CDR3 bases are TGTGCCAGCAGTCTAACCGACAGGGAATGGCAGCCCCAGCATTTT.

The J gene is TRBJ2-7, the V gene TRBV4-1; 7 bases line up with TRBD1. Looked up from germline, CDR1 is MGHRA and CDR2 is YSYEKL. CDR3 length: 13 amino acids. J gave up 7 bases and V 4 bases, and 7 bases lay outside the gene matches. CDR3 loop: CASSPNRGWEQYF. DNA of the CDR3: TGCGCCAGCAGCCCTAACAGGGGTTGGGAGCAGTACTTC.

This clone occurred once. The chain joins TRBV5-4 to TRBJ2-1; D might be TRBD2 (6 bases). Germline CDR1 and CDR2: SGHNT and YYREEE (reference sequence). This CDR3 has 17 residues. V lost 3 bases and J 4 bases, leaving 20 bases between the germline ends. The CDR3 region has the DNA TGTGCCAGCAGCTCTTCATCCGGGACTTCCTTATACAATGAGCAGTTCTTC. It specifies CASSSSSGTSLYNEQFF.

CDR3 region: CASRRDTYSNQPQHF. The DNA for the CDR3 is TGTGCCAGCAGACGGGACACGTATAGCAATCAGCCCCAGCATTTT. This chain links TRBV6-6 with TRBJ1-5, with a possible D match to TRBD1 (6 bases). The CDR3 extends over 15 amino acids. Germline V gene lookup returns CDR1 MNHNY and CDR2 SVGAGI (reference sequence). Trimming left V 6 bases short and J 0 bases short, with 12 bases between.

The rearrangement links TRBV30 to TRBJ2-3; TRBD1 aligns across 9 bases. The J segment lost 3 bases and the V segment lost 2 bases, leaving 3 bases of the junction unmatched. CDR3 length equals 14 residues. CDR1 and CDR2 (germline): GTSNPN, SVGIG (reference sequence). CDR3 sequence: CAWSSTGGTDTQYF. The CDR3 nucleotides read TGTGCCTGGAGTTCGACAGGGGGTACAGATACGCAGTATTTT.

The chain combines TRBV6-4 with TRBJ2-3, with 11 bases identical to TRBD2. The junction had 6 bases not matched to a gene; V was cut back by 6 bases and J by 4 bases. The CDR3 sequence is 15 residues long. Germline V gene sequence: CDR1 MRHNA, CDR2 SNTAGT. CDR3 amino acids: CASSVTSGSADTQYF. As DNA, the CDR3 is TGTGCCAGCAGCGTCACTAGCGGGAGTGCAGATACGCAGTATTTT.

J is TRBJ2-7 and V is TRBV4-3; TRBD2 is a possible D gene (6 bases). The CDR3 has 15 amino acids. Germline CDR1 and CDR2: LGHNA and YSLEER. Trimming shortened V by 0 bases and J by 3 bases, and 12 bases separated the two germline ends. The chain's CDR3 is CASSQDWAGYYEQYF. The CDR3 DNA reads TGCGCCAGCAGCCAAGATTGGGCGGGGTACTACGAGCAGTACTTC.

The V gene is TRBV7-9, the J gene TRBJ2-4; 9 bases match TRBD1. The germline CDR1 and CDR2 sequences are SEHNR and FQNEAQ (reference sequence). The CDR3 spans 16 residues. Trimming took 3 bases from V and 0 from J; bases not matched to a gene: 3. The CDR3 here is CASSFGQGLAKNIQYF. DNA of the CDR3: TGTGCCAGCAGCTTCGGACAGGGGTTAGCCAAAAACATTCAGTACTTC.

V is TRBV4-3 and J is TRBJ1-1, with TRBD1 as a possible D gene (5 bases). This CDR3 is 15 amino acids long. The V end was cut by 1 base, the J end by 2 bases, with 11 bases between. Germline CDR1 is LGHNA and CDR2 is YSLEER. CDR3 protein: CASSQGFQGNTEAFF. The CDR3, as DNA: TGCGCCAGCAGCCAAGGATTCCAGGGCAACACTGAAGCTTTCTTT.

In this sample, this clone turned up a few times. This chain links TRBV19 with TRBJ1-6, with TRBD1 matching over 11 bases. The V gene end was trimmed by 7 bases and the J gene end by 9 bases; junction bases not matched to a gene: 2. Per germline, CDR1 LNHDA and CDR2 SQIVND (reference sequence). The CDR3 extends over 13 amino acids. CDR3 protein: CASTGTGGSPLHF. The CDR3 DNA is TGTGCCAGTACGGGGACAGGGGGTTCACCCCTCCACTTT.

About this clone itself: One end of the junction does not line up with germline, which may come from a read error. The chain carries TRBV7-7 and TRBJ2-5; D possibly corresponds to TRBD2 (5 bases). Germline CDR1 is SSHAT and CDR2 is FNYEAQ (reference sequence). The CDR3 contains 13 residues. The CDR3 sequence: CASSTSGGKTQYF. CDR3 bases: TGTGCTAGCAGCACCTCAGGAGGAAAGACCCAGTACTTC. Using reference TRBV7-7 and TRBJ2-5 for the parts outside the CDR3, the full variable domain is GAGVSQSPRYKVTKRGQDVTLRCDPISSHATLYWYQQALGQGPEFLTYFNYEAQPDKSGLPSDRFSAERPEGSISTLTIQRTEQRDSAMYRCASSTSGGKTQYFGPGTRLLVL.

The genes are TRBV7-6 and TRBJ2-2; 12 positions agree with TRBD2. V shed 5 bases and J 4 bases; nucleotides not matched to a gene: 5. The CDR3 loop spans 16 amino acids. Germline V gives CDR1 SGHVS, CDR2 FNYEAQ. CDR3 in DNA: TGTGCCAGCAGCATAGGACTAGCGGGAAGCACCGGGGAGCTGTTTTTT. Amino acid sequence: CASSIGLAGSTGELFF.